This T cell receptor beta chain is drawn from a study of blood T cell repertoires in COVID-19. This clone has a single count. V lost 2 bases to trimming and J lost 1 base, with 9 bases between them. The germline V gene encodes CDR1 SGHRS and CDR2 YFSETQ. The CDR3 is 14 amino acids. Assay used: immunoSEQ multiplex PCR; TCRdb lists only in-frame clones, some missing. Of about 25,000 clones listed, over 80% are singletons. The specimen sequenced was peripheral blood. This receptor was taken from an elderly woman with acute or convalescent COVID-19. J is TRBJ1-1 and V is TRBV5-1; unclear D gene. CDR3: CASSFGNQNTEAFF. The CDR3 DNA is TGCGCCAGCAGCTTCGGGAACCAGAACACTGAAGCTTTCTTT.